The clone carrying this TCR beta chain was seen just once. Profiled with immunoSEQ multiplex PCR; TCRdb holds only in-frame clones, not every one. The sample lists about 51,000 clones; 88% were seen once. The germline V gene encodes CDR1 SGHRS and CDR2 YFSETQ. Trimming stripped 3 bases from V and 0 bases from J, with 12 bases between. This CDR3 spans 16 amino acids. Time point here: peripheral blood 6 weeks after treatment start. This specimen comes from a study of PD-L1 blockade in urothelial cancer. This TCR came from a man aged 60-69 years with urothelial cancer. The chain joins TRBV5-1 to TRBJ2-2, with D perhaps TRBD1 (6 bases). The sample here was PBMCs, taken around atezolizumab (anti-PD-L1) treatment. The CDR3 region has the DNA TGCGCCAGCAGCTCGACCGGGACAACGAACACCGGGGAGCTGTTTTTT. Its protein product is CASSSTGTTNTGELFF.